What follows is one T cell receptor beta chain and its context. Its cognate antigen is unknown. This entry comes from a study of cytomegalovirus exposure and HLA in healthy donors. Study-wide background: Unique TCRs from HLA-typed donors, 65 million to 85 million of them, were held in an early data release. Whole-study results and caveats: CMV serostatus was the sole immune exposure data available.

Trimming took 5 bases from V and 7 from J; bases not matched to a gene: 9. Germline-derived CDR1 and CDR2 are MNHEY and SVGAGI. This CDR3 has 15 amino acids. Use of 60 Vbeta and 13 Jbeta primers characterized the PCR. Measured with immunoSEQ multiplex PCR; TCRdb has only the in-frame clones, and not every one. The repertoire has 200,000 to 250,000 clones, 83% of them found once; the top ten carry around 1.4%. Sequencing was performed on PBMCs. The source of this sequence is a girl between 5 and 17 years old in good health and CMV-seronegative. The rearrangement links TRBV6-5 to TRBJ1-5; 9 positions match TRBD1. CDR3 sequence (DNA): TGTGCCAGCAGTCGAGAGACAGGGGGTACCCAGCCCCAGCATTTT. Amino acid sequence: CASSRETGGTQPQHF.